What follows are 18 T cell receptor beta chains derived from one specimen sequenced in a study of T cell responses to AZD1222 COVID-19 vaccine. Produced via immunoSEQ multiplex PCR; TCRdb's table is partial and in-frame only. This table has roughly 200,000 clones, 91% appearing once. Material: peripheral blood, obtained 28 days after the second AZD1222 dose. These receptor sequences come from an adult who received the AZD1222 COVID-19 vaccine.

The V and J genes are TRBV21-1 and TRBJ1-5. TRBV21-1 is reported as a pseudogene. The CDR3 extends over 19 amino acids. Here the CDR3 reads CASSKKGPVRGKLEQPQHF. In DNA form, the CDR3 reads TGTGCCAGCAGCAAAAAAGGGCCGGTCAGAGGGAAACTCGAACAGCCCCAGCATTTT.

The chain is built from TRBV6-1 and TRBJ2-5; D remains ambiguous. Germline V gene lookup returns CDR1 MNHNS and CDR2 SASEGT. The length of the CDR3 is 13 residues. Trimming cost V 7 bases and J 1 base, with 10 bases left between them. CDR3 in amino acids: CASISHLQETQYF. CDR3 nucleotides: TGTGCCAGCATTTCACACCTCCAAGAGACCCAGTACTTC.

This sequence joins TRBV4-2 and TRBJ2-7, with TRBD1 matching 9 bases. V lost 0 bases, J lost 3 bases, and 3 bases stayed unmatched. The CDR3 loop spans 15 amino acids. CDR1 is LGHNA and CDR2 is YNFKEQ in the germline V gene. As DNA, the CDR3 is TGTGCCAGCAGCCAAGATCAGGGACAGGGCTACGAGCAGTACTTC. This codes for CASSQDQGQGYEQYF.

V and J are TRBV5-4 and TRBJ1-5; D remains ambiguous. Germline V gives CDR1 SGHNT, CDR2 YYREEE (reference sequence). The CDR3 is 14 amino acids. Trimming shortened V by 4 bases and J by 7 bases, and 15 bases separated the two germline ends. CDR3 region: CASSPSPGSQPQHF. CDR3 in DNA: TGTGCCAGCAGCCCGTCACCGGGAAGCCAGCCCCAGCATTTT.

V and J are TRBV11-2 and TRBJ2-1; 12 nucleotides match TRBD2. CDR3 length equals 17 residues. V lost 0 bases to trimming and J lost 8 bases; unmatched junction nucleotides: 8. Germline V gene lookup returns CDR1 SGHAT and CDR2 FQNNGV. CDR3 protein: CASSLDSWASGRDEQFF. CDR3 bases: TGTGCCAGCAGCTTAGATTCCTGGGCTAGCGGGAGGGATGAGCAGTTCTTC.

This chain links TRBV4-1 with TRBJ1-2; the match to TRBD1 covers 7 bases. The length of the CDR3 is 15 residues. In germline, CDR1 is MGHRA, CDR2 YSYEKL. The V segment lost 0 bases and the J segment 5 bases; nucleotides outside the gene matches: 6. The CDR3 DNA sequence: TGCGCCAGCAGCCAAGAACGGACAGGCCATTATGGCTACACCTTC. Translating gives CASSQERTGHYGYTF.

This chain links TRBV7-9 with TRBJ2-1, with TRBD1 matching over 8 bases. V gave up 2 bases and J gave up 5 bases; unmatched junction bases: 5. Germline-derived CDR1 and CDR2 are SEHNR and FQNEAQ (reference sequence). This CDR3 is built from 15 residues. Here the CDR3 reads CASSLLMTGDNEQFF. In DNA form, the CDR3 reads TGTGCCAGCAGCTTACTCATGACAGGGGACAATGAGCAGTTCTTC. Together with reference TRBV7-9 and TRBJ2-1, the CDR3 gives the full variable domain: DTGVSQNPRHKITKRGQNVTFRCDPISEHNRLYWYRQTLGQGPEFLTYFQNEAQLEKSRLLSDRFSAERPKGSFSTLEIQRTEQGDSAMYLCASSLLMTGDNEQFFGPGTRLTVL.

The rearrangement joins TRBV5-8 to TRBJ2-7; maybe TRBD2 (5 bases). Per germline, CDR1 SGHTS and CDR2 YDEGEE. CDR3 size: 16 residues. Trimming took 0 bases from V and 4 from J, leaving 17 bases between them. The CDR3 DNA reads as TGTGCCAGCAGCTTGGTAGGCGTTCCGGGGAAATACGAGCAGTACTTC. It codes for CASSLVGVPGKYEQYF.

V is TRBV24-1 and J is TRBJ2-2, with a weak D call TRBD1 (6 bases). Germline V gives CDR1 KGHDR, CDR2 SFDVKD. The CDR3 runs 16 residues. V shed 5 bases and J shed 0 bases, with 12 bases lying between them. CDR3 DNA sequence: TGTGCCACCAGTGCCCGGACAGCCGCGAACACCGGGGAGCTGTTTTTT. Protein: CATSARTAANTGELFF.

The chain employs TRBV5-1 and TRBJ2-1; 8 bases agree with TRBD1. The J segment lost 4 bases and the V segment lost 5 bases, leaving 5 bases of the junction unmatched. Germline CDR1 reads SGHRS; CDR2 reads YFSETQ. The CDR3 sequence is 14 residues long. CDR3 DNA: TGCGCCAGCAGGTATCGGACAGGGTACAATGAGCAGTTCTTC. It codes for CASRYRTGYNEQFF.

The CDR3 is CAWSKVAGVGDTQYF. The CDR3 DNA follows: TGTGCCTGGAGTAAGGTAGCGGGGGTTGGAGATACGCAGTATTTT. V gene TRBV30 combines with J gene TRBJ2-3; 9 bases align to TRBD2. Germline V gives CDR1 GTSNPN, CDR2 SVGIG (reference sequence). This CDR3 is built from 15 residues. J lost 5 bases, V lost 2 bases, and 8 bases had no gene match.

The V gene is TRBV2, the J gene TRBJ2-3; perhaps D is TRBD1 or TRBD2 (5 bases each). Deletions cut 3 bases from V and 0 bases from J, with 7 bases between. CDR1 and CDR2 (germline): SNHLY, FYNNEI. The CDR3 runs 14 residues. In DNA form, the CDR3 reads TGTGCCAGCAGTGACTGGGGGAGCACAGATACGCAGTATTTT. Its translation is CASSDWGSTDTQYF.

CDR3 in amino acids: CATRTGTGGNNEQFF. The CDR3 coding sequence is TGTGCCACTCGCACCGGGACAGGGGGGAACAATGAGCAGTTCTTC. The chain uses TRBV19 and TRBJ2-1; 11 bases are a match to TRBD1. J was trimmed by 5 bases and V by 10 bases; bases with no gene match: 10. This CDR3 is built from 15 residues. CDR1 is LNHDA, CDR2 SQIVND, per germline (reference sequence).

V is TRBV7-2 and J is TRBJ1-2; the D is unclear. Deletions cut 2 bases from V and 2 bases from J, with 6 bases between. The CDR3 runs 13 residues. The germline V gene has CDR1 SGHTA and CDR2 FQGNSA. Written as DNA, the CDR3 is TGTGCCAGCAGCTTACAAGGGAACTATGGCTACACCTTC. Protein sequence: CASSLQGNYGYTF. Together with reference TRBV7-2 and TRBJ1-2, the CDR3 gives the full variable domain: GAGVSQSPSNKVTEKGKDVELRCDPISGHTALYWYRQSLGQGLEFLIYFQGNSAPDKSGLPSDRFSAERTGGSVSTLTIQRTQQEDSAVYLCASSLQGNYGYTFGSGTRLTVV.

This chain links TRBV4-1 with TRBJ1-2; D remains unclear. V lost 1 base, J lost 4 bases, and 13 bases lay in between. Germline loops: CDR1 MGHRA, CDR2 YSYEKL. This CDR3 spans 15 amino acids. This chain's CDR3 is CASSQAVGGAYGYTF. CDR3 nucleotide sequence: TGCGCCAGCAGCCAAGCCGTGGGTGGCGCCTATGGCTACACCTTC.

The V and J genes are TRBV6-5 and TRBJ2-7; TRBD2 matches at 16 bases. Germline-derived CDR1 and CDR2 are MNHEY and SVGAGI. The CDR3 length is 14 residues. Trimming took 6 bases from V and 11 from J; bases not matched to a gene: 7. Here the CDR3 reads CASRPGTSGRVKYF. The CDR3 nucleotides are TGTGCCAGCAGGCCCGGGACTAGCGGGAGGGTAAAGTACTTC.

This sequence joins TRBV10-3 and TRBJ2-7; D unclear. V was pared by 0 bases and J by 3 bases, with 6 bases between. CDR3 size: 13 residues. CDR1 is ENHRY, CDR2 SYGVKD, per germline. The CDR3 loop reads CAISESSLYEQYF. DNA for the CDR3: TGTGCCATCAGTGAGTCGTCCCTCTACGAGCAGTACTTC.

The chain carries TRBV4-1 and TRBJ2-7; TRBD2 matches 7 bases. The CDR3 spans 15 residues. Trimming took 1 base from V and 2 from J; bases not matched to a gene: 5. CDR1 is MGHRA, CDR2 YSYEKL, per germline. CDR3 residues: CASSQGPSGPYEQYF. The CDR3 nucleotides are TGCGCCAGCAGCCAAGGGCCTAGCGGACCCTACGAGCAGTACTTC.